The rows below give T cell receptor beta chains drawn from one sample of a study of technical replicates of blood from a handful of donors. Clones were sequenced by immunoSEQ multiplex PCR, and TCRdb holds only the in-frame ones, with some missing. The data contain some 62,000 clones, roughly 86% of them singletons. What was sequenced was PBMCs. Source of these receptors: a human donor in good health. Some clones in this sample may be carry-over from other donors' samples. The CDR3 runs from the conserved cysteine through the conserved F or W. D genes are given only for firm matches. Size values are once, few and many counts, or a class for expanded clones, and some rows have none.

v_gene	d_gene	j_gene	abundance	CDR3aa	CDR3nt
TRBV10-3	TRBD1	TRBJ1-5	NA	CAISDGGQGINQPQHF	TGTGCCATCAGTGATGGGGGACAGGGAATCAATCAGCCCCAGCATTTT
TRBV11-2	NA	TRBJ2-2	NA	CASSLLPGRGTGELFF	TGTGCCAGCAGCTTATTGCCAGGGCGGGGCACCGGGGAGCTGTTTTTT
TRBV25-1	NA	TRBJ1-6	NA	CASSDHLRGSYNSPLHF	TGTGCCAGCAGTGACCACCTCCGAGGCTCCTATAATTCACCCCTCCACTTT
TRBV19	NA	TRBJ1-2	NA	CASSARDSHYTF	TGTGCCAGTAGTGCGCGGGACTCCCACTACACCTTC
TRBV27	NA	TRBJ1-4	NA	CASSLSIYSATNEKLFF	TGTGCCAGCAGTCTCTCCATATACAGTGCAACTAATGAAAAACTGTTTTTT
TRBV7-5	NA	TRBJ2-7	NA	CARSSAGKEYEQYF	TGTGCCAGAAGCTCGGCAGGGAAGGAGTACGAGCAGTACTTC
TRBV29-1	TRBD2	TRBJ2-5	NA	CSAGQRGSQETQYF	TGCAGCGCCGGACAGCGGGGGTCTCAAGAGACCCAGTACTTC
TRBV10-1	NA	TRBJ1-1	NA	CASSVNTRRGDTEAFF	TGCGCCAGCAGTGTAAATACGCGACGGGGAGACACTGAAGCTTTCTTT
TRBV29-1	NA	TRBJ2-5	NA	CSVENPGTRRGTQYF	TGCAGCGTTGAAAATCCAGGGACCCGGCGGGGGACCCAGTACTTC
TRBV2	NA	TRBJ1-1	few	CASSVGGRGAFF	TGTGCCAGCAGTGTGGGAGGAAGAGGAGCTTTCTTT
TRBV6-1	NA	TRBJ2-7	NA	CASAGEKGQDF	TGTGCTTCAGCAGGGGAAAAAGGTCAGGACTTC
TRBV7-9	NA	TRBJ2-7	NA	CASSQEGVGAYEQYF	TGTGCCAGCAGCCAAGAGGGGGTAGGAGCCTACGAGCAGTACTTC
TRBV5-1	TRBD1	TRBJ1-1	few	CASSSGGGYTEAFF	TGCGCCAGCAGCTCGGGAGGGGGCTACACTGAAGCTTTCTTT
TRBV7-9	NA	TRBJ2-2	NA	CASSLAGRFTGELFF	TGTGCCAGCAGCTTAGCTGGCAGATTCACCGGGGAGCTGTTTTTT
TRBV29-1	TRBD2	TRBJ2-1	NA	CSVDREGLGWFF	TGCAGCGTTGATCGGGAGGGCCTGGGTTGGTTCTTC
TRBV5-6	NA	TRBJ2-1	NA	CASRTGSFYNEQFF	TGTGCCAGCAGAACGGGGAGTTTCTACAATGAGCAGTTCTTC
TRBV11-2	NA	TRBJ2-7	NA	CASSLVGTAAYEQYF	TGTGCCAGCAGCTTAGTGGGTACGGCGGCCTACGAGCAGTACTTC
TRBV25-1	NA	TRBJ2-5	NA	CASSKFRNQETQYF	TGTGCCAGCAGTAAGTTCAGAAACCAAGAGACCCAGTACTTC
TRBV30	NA	TRBJ2-7	NA	CALQEGGYEQYF	TGTGCCCTACAAGAGGGGGGGTACGAGCAGTACTTC
TRBV6-5	NA	TRBJ2-7	NA	CASSSDPASSYEQYF	TGTGCCAGCAGTAGCGACCCCGCGAGCTCCTACGAGCAGTACTTC
TRBV6-1	TRBD2	TRBJ2-4	NA	CASMGSGGRSIQYF	TGTGCCAGCATGGGGAGCGGGGGGAGGAGCATTCAGTACTTC
TRBV5-6	NA	TRBJ1-2	NA	CASSGGVGGGYTF	TGTGCCAGCAGCGGCGGAGTTGGAGGCGGCTACACCTTC
TRBV5-8	TRBD2	TRBJ2-5	NA	CASSHGLALKVETQYF	TGTGCCAGCAGCCACGGACTAGCGTTAAAGGTGGAGACCCAGTACTTC
TRBV7-6	TRBD2	TRBJ2-1	NA	CASSSGLAGDNEQFF	TGTGCCAGCAGCTCGGGACTAGCGGGAGACAATGAGCAGTTCTTC
TRBV28	NA	TRBJ1-3	once	CASSPPWEGDGNTIYF	TGTGCCAGCAGTCCCCCTTGGGAGGGGGACGGAAACACCATATATTTT
TRBV7-2	TRBD2	TRBJ2-1	NA	CASSLAPQLAGEKEDEQFF	TGTGCCAGCAGCTTAGCCCCTCAACTAGCGGGGGAGAAGGAAGATGAGCAGTTCTTC
TRBV7-2	NA	TRBJ2-2	NA	CASSPYLGGLTGELFF	TGTGCCAGCAGCCCCTATCTGGGGGGTCTGACCGGGGAGCTGTTTTTT
TRBV5-5	NA	TRBJ1-2	NA	CASSFSRTNYGYTF	TGTGCCAGCAGCTTCTCCAGGACTAACTATGGCTACACCTTC
TRBV5-4	NA	TRBJ1-5	few	CASSSGVGRNQPQHF	TGTGCCAGCAGCTCGGGGGTTGGGAGGAATCAGCCCCAGCATTTT
TRBV6-5	TRBD1	TRBJ2-7	NA	CASSYSLDRGLYEQYF	TGTGCCAGCAGTTACTCTCTGGACAGGGGGCTTTACGAGCAGTACTTC
TRBV2	NA	TRBJ2-3	NA	CASSPGLSTDTQYF	TGTGCCAGCAGCCCGGGACTTAGCACAGATACGCAGTATTTT
TRBV7-9	TRBD2	TRBJ2-3	NA	CASSLGLAGDTQYF	TGTGCCAGCAGCCTCGGACTAGCGGGAGATACGCAGTATTTT
TRBV9	TRBD2	TRBJ2-3	NA	CASSVERGSTDTQYF	TGTGCCAGCAGCGTTGAGCGGGGGAGCACAGATACGCAGTATTTT
TRBV10-3	TRBD2	TRBJ2-1	NA	CAIRSTSGRAEVEQFF	TGTGCCATCAGATCCACCAGCGGGAGGGCCGAAGTTGAGCAGTTCTTC
TRBV5-1	NA	TRBJ2-1	NA	CASSPGLALGVEQFF	TGCGCCAGCAGCCCAGGGCTCGCGTTGGGTGTTGAGCAGTTCTTC
TRBV30	NA	TRBJ1-2	NA	CAWSGQDSNYGYTF	TGTGCCTGGAGTGGGCAGGATTCTAACTATGGCTACACCTTC
TRBV9	TRBD1	TRBJ1-5	NA	CASSGGQGYQPQHF	TGTGCCAGCAGCGGCGGACAGGGGTATCAGCCCCAGCATTTT
TRBV6-5	NA	TRBJ1-5	once	CASSKSRDINQPQHF	TGTGCCAGCAGTAAAAGCCGGGACATAAATCAGCCCCAGCATTTT
TRBV7-8	NA	TRBJ2-2	NA	CASSRRAGELFF	NA
TRBV5-4	TRBD2	TRBJ2-7	NA	CASRPLGTSGNEQYF	TGTGCCAGCAGACCTCTGGGGACTAGCGGGAACGAGCAGTACTTC
TRBV19	NA	TRBJ1-1	NA	CASSIQGKNTEAFF	TGTGCCAGTAGTATTCAGGGAAAGAACACTGAAGCTTTCTTT
TRBV11-2	NA	TRBJ2-7	once	CASSLDTPGQGYYEQYF	TGTGCCAGCAGCTTAGACACCCCTGGGCAGGGGTATTACGAGCAGTACTTC
TRBV4-3	TRBD1	TRBJ1-6	NA	CASSLNRGVGSPLHF	TGCGCCAGCAGCCTAAACAGGGGAGTTGGATCACCCCTCCACTTT
TRBV4-2	TRBD2	TRBJ2-5	NA	CASSQDGTGGETQYF	TGTGCCAGCAGCCAAGATGGGACGGGGGGAGAGACCCAGTACTTC
TRBV5-1	NA	TRBJ2-5	NA	CASSLTGEETQYF	TGCGCCAGCAGCTTAACAGGCGAAGAGACCCAGTACTTC
TRBV5-4	NA	TRBJ2-5	NA	CASSLGTDQETQYF	TGTGCCAGCAGCTTGGGGACAGATCAAGAGACCCAGTACTTC
TRBV2	NA	TRBJ1-2	NA	CASSVAANYGYTF	TGTGCCAGCAGTGTGGCAGCTAACTATGGCTACACCTTC
TRBV7-9	NA	TRBJ2-7	NA	CASSLGLSPYEQYF	TGTGCCAGCAGTTTGGGACTCTCCCCCTACGAGCAGTACTTC
TRBV7-9	TRBD2	TRBJ2-5	once	CASSLGLAANDETQYF	TGTGCCAGCAGCTTAGGACTAGCGGCGAACGATGAGACCCAGTACTTC
TRBV11-2	NA	TRBJ2-5	NA	CASSPTHRVSETQYF	TGTGCCAGCAGCCCGACCCACAGAGTCTCAGAGACCCAGTACTTC
TRBV9	TRBD1	TRBJ2-1	NA	CASSVVGQGGNEQFF	TGTGCCAGCAGCGTAGTGGGACAGGGAGGGAATGAGCAGTTCTTC
TRBV5-1	NA	TRBJ2-7	NA	CASSGRRQGNYEQYF	TGCGCCAGCAGCGGGAGGCGACAGGGAAATTACGAGCAGTACTTC
TRBV12-1	NA	TRBJ2-1	NA	CASSFVASGRYNEQFF	TGTGCCAGCAGCTTTGTGGCTAGCGGGCGATACAATGAGCAGTTCTTC
TRBV7-9	TRBD1	TRBJ2-7	NA	CASSLTGTGGYEQYF	TGTGCCAGCAGCTTAACTGGGACAGGGGGCTACGAGCAGTACTTC
TRBV9	NA	TRBJ1-1	NA	CASSGARNTEAFF	TGTGCCAGCAGCGGGGCGAGGAACACTGAAGCTTTCTTT
TRBV4-1	NA	TRBJ1-4	NA	CASSQGRQDATNEKLFF	TGCGCCAGCAGCCAAGGGAGGCAGGATGCAACTAATGAAAAACTGTTTTTT
TRBV4-1	NA	TRBJ2-7	NA	CASSQDGSGTDYEQYF	TGCGCCAGCAGCCAAGATGGATCCGGGACTGACTACGAGCAGTACTTC